These 7 T cell receptor beta chains share one sample of origin, sequenced in a study of T cell repertoires in cytomegalovirus infection. TCRdb called the reads again in MiXCR, with one record for every CDR3 protein. The data show tens of thousands of distinct CDR3 sequences, around 27% seen once. These TCRs are of unknown antigen specificity. The sequencing used CD8+ T cells from cultured PBMCs, collected from culture after CMV antigen stimulation. The receptor set was obtained from a human donor in good health (CMV status not recorded). Some clones in this sample may be carry-over from other donors' samples.

This clonotype was counted between two and nine times. The chain couples TRBV6-2 or TRBV6-3 to TRBJ2-5; 10 nucleotides align to TRBD2. Germline CDR1 and CDR2: MNHEY and SVGEGT. V lost 7 bases and J lost 5; bases outside the gene matches: 13. The CDR3 covers 16 residues. The CDR3 DNA sequence: TGTGCCAGCACCAATAGCGGGGGGTCCCCCCGGGAGACCCAGTACTTC. Translated: CASTNSGGSPRETQYF.

This clonotype has just a few counts. V and J are TRBV20-1 and TRBJ1-1; TRBD1 matches at 11 bases. Germline values: CDR1 DFQATT, CDR2 SNEGSKA (reference sequence). The J segment lost 2 bases and the V segment lost 1 base, leaving 6 bases of the junction unmatched. This CDR3 has 16 residues. The chain's CDR3 is CSARGRTGGSNTEAFF. CDR3 nucleotide sequence: TGCAGTGCTAGAGGGAGGACAGGGGGCTCTAACACTGAAGCTTTCTTT.

This clonotype occurred many times. This rearrangement joins TRBV7-2 to TRBJ1-1; D is undetermined. Deletions cut 1 base from V and 2 bases from J, with 14 bases between. CDR3 length: 16 amino acids. Germline V gene lookup returns CDR1 SGHTA and CDR2 FQGNSA. Here the CDR3 reads CASSLGTLRENTEAFF. In DNA, the CDR3 is TGTGCCAGCAGCTTAGGTACTCTTCGGGAAAACACTGAAGCTTTCTTT.

This clonotype was seen a few times. The rearrangement links TRBV6-2 or TRBV6-3 to TRBJ2-1; D is undetermined. The CDR3 loop spans 11 amino acids. Trimming pared 7 bases from V and 15 bases from J, leaving 16 bases between. The germline V gene encodes CDR1 MNHEY and CDR2 SVGEGT. CDR3: CASIQRTRWFF. In DNA, the CDR3 is TGTGCCAGCATCCAGCGTACGAGATGGTTCTTC.

This clonotype was recorded a few times. The chain has TRBV25-1 and TRBJ2-2, with 8 bases matching TRBD1. The CDR3 length is 14 residues. The germline CDR1 and CDR2 sequences are MGHDK and SYGVNS. The J segment lost 5 bases and the V segment lost 4 bases, leaving 3 bases of the junction unmatched. The CDR3 loop reads CASSVQGGTGELFF. The CDR3 coding sequence is TGTGCCAGCAGTGTACAGGGGGGTACCGGGGAGCTGTTTTTT.

This clonotype was detected a few times. The chain is built from TRBV6-2 or TRBV6-3 and TRBJ2-1, with D unresolved. This CDR3 is 15 amino acids long. Trimming took 3 bases from V and 7 from J, leaving 16 bases between them. Germline assignment: CDR1 MNHEY and CDR2 SVGEGT. CDR3 nucleotides: TGTGCCAGCAGTTATAGGTCTTCGTTGCAAAATGAGCAGTTCTTC. This codes for CASSYRSSLQNEQFF.

This clonotype was counted between two and nine times. The chain is built from TRBV28 and TRBJ1-2, with TRBD1 matching 9 bases. CDR1 and CDR2 (germline): MDHEN, SYDVKM. V was pared by 6 bases and J by 9 bases, with 8 bases of the junction left unmatched. The CDR3 extends over 13 amino acids. In nucleotides, the CDR3 is TGTGCCAGCAGCAGTACAGGGGGCGGGAGCTACACCTTC. This encodes CASSSTGGGSYTF.